Presented here are 30 T cell receptor beta chains from one specimen sequenced in a study of beta chain features in type 1 diabetes. The whole isolated RNA underwent reverse transcription, so sequencing captured expressed TCRB transcripts. Libraries were prepared by immunoSEQ multiplex PCR; TCRdb keeps only in-frame clonotypes and omits some of them. The sample carries 310,000 or so clones, roughly 8% recorded once. Sequencing was performed on central memory CD4+ T cells from blood. All receptors derive from a woman under 30 in good health.

This chain uses TRBV7-2 with TRBJ2-5; 8 nucleotides agree with TRBD1. CDR1 and CDR2 from the germline V gene are SGHTA and FQGNSA. This CDR3 has 17 amino acids. V gave up 5 bases and J gave up 5 bases; unmatched junction bases: 16. The CDR3 region has the DNA TGTGCCAGCAGCCCTACGCCCACCGGACAGGGCAGGGAGACCCAGTACTTC. The encoded protein is CASSPTPTGQGRETQYF.

This clone has a handful of counts. The genes are TRBV4-2 and TRBJ2-7; D may be TRBD1 (6 bases). Germline V gene sequence: CDR1 LGHNA, CDR2 YNFKEQ. The CDR3 has 15 residues. V gave up 0 bases and J gave up 6 bases, with 15 bases separating them. The CDR3 loop reads CASSQDTGLGSEQYF. The DNA of the CDR3 is TGTGCCAGCAGCCAAGACACAGGGCTTGGGTCCGAGCAGTACTTC.

The chain joins TRBV18 to TRBJ2-6; D unresolved. CDR1 is KGHSH and CDR2 is LQKENI in the germline V gene. The ends were cut back, 4 bases at V and 4 bases at J, with 8 bases in the middle. The CDR3 runs to 14 residues. Here the CDR3 reads CASSQDTGANVLTF. CDR3 in DNA: TGTGCCAGCTCACAAGACACCGGGGCCAACGTCCTGACTTTC. The complete variable domain, with remaining parts taken from reference TRBV18 and TRBJ2-6, reads NAGVMQNPRHLVRRRGQEARLRCSPMKGHSHVYWYRQLPEEGLKFMVYLQKENIIDESGMPKERFSAEFPKEGPSILRIQQVVRGDSAAYFCASSQDTGANVLTFGAGSRLTVL.

This clone appeared a few times. The J gene is TRBJ2-5, the V gene TRBV7-2; D is perhaps TRBD1 (6 bases). This CDR3 is built from 14 residues. Germline loops: CDR1 SGHTA, CDR2 FQGNSA. V dropped 1 base and J dropped 5 bases, with 11 bases sitting between them. The CDR3 spells CASSLVPGAETQYF. As DNA, the CDR3 is TGTGCCAGCAGCTTAGTTCCAGGGGCGGAGACCCAGTACTTC. Complete variable domain (other parts from reference TRBV7-2 and TRBJ2-5): GAGVSQSPSNKVTEKGKDVELRCDPISGHTALYWYRQSLGQGLEFLIYFQGNSAPDKSGLPSDRFSAERTGGSVSTLTIQRTQQEDSAVYLCASSLVPGAETQYFGPGTRLLVL.

V usage is TRBV28 and J usage is TRBJ1-5, with D unresolved. CDR1 and CDR2 from the germline V gene are MDHEN and SYDVKM. Trimming took 2 bases from V and 4 from J, leaving 9 bases between them. This CDR3 spans 14 amino acids. CDR3 loop: CASSLVVNNQPQHF. The CDR3 nucleotides are TGTGCCAGCAGTTTAGTAGTCAATAATCAGCCCCAGCATTTT.

The rearrangement uses TRBV5-1 and TRBJ2-3; D unclear. The CDR3 totals 15 residues. Between the trimmed V and J ends, which lost 0 bases and 0 bases, there was a span of 8 bases. CDR1 and CDR2 (germline): SGHRS, YFSETQ. The CDR3 DNA reads TGCGCCAGCAGCTTGGTCGACTTTAGCACAGATACGCAGTATTTT. This translates into CASSLVDFSTDTQYF.

This clone has just a few counts. The rearrangement joins TRBV28 to TRBJ1-1, with D possibly TRBD1 on 6 matching bases. V was pared by 6 bases and J by 0 bases, with 20 bases between. Germline CDR1 MDHEN, CDR2 SYDVKM. CDR3 size: 17 residues. The CDR3 loop is CASSRGVGHHMNTEAFF. The CDR3 coding sequence is TGTGCCAGCAGCAGAGGTGTGGGACATCACATGAACACTGAAGCTTTCTTT.

This clone has more than one count but fewer than ten. V gene TRBV5-6 combines with J gene TRBJ2-1; D gene unclear. Germline CDR1 SGHDT, CDR2 YYEEEE. V was pared by 2 bases and J by 9 bases, with 12 bases between. The CDR3 covers 13 residues. The CDR3 here is CASSLGRTGEQFF. CDR3 coding DNA: TGTGCCAGCAGCTTAGGCAGAACCGGTGAGCAGTTCTTC.

This sequence joins TRBV11-3 and TRBJ1-3; no firm D call. Germline lookup yields CDR1 SGHNT and CDR2 YENEEA. This CDR3 region has 13 residues. The V gene lost 4 bases and the J gene lost 2 bases, with 6 bases spanning the gap. The CDR3 spells CASSWAPGNTIYF. CDR3 DNA: TGTGCCAGCAGCTGGGCGCCTGGAAACACCATATATTTT.

This clone was counted a few times. This sequence joins TRBV19 and TRBJ2-3; the D is unclear. This CDR3 has 13 residues. Germline loops: CDR1 LNHDA, CDR2 SQIVND (reference sequence). Trimming stripped 7 bases from V and 2 bases from J, with 10 bases between. CDR3 DNA: TGTGCCAGTATTTCCTCGATCACAGATACGCAGTATTTT. As protein: CASISSITDTQYF.

This rearrangement joins TRBV6-1 to TRBJ2-1; D gene uncertain. V gave up 6 bases and J gave up 0 bases, with 12 bases separating them. Germline-derived CDR1 and CDR2 are MNHNS and SASEGT. The CDR3 runs 15 residues. Here the CDR3 reads CASSGHVFSYNEQFF. The CDR3 DNA follows: TGTGCCAGCAGCGGGCACGTCTTCTCCTACAATGAGCAGTTCTTC.

The chain couples TRBV9 to TRBJ2-2; D perhaps matches TRBD2 (5 bases). The germline CDR1 and CDR2 sequences are SGDLS and YYNGEE. The V end lost 4 bases, the J end lost 8 bases, and 15 bases lay between the germline ends. This CDR3 has 14 amino acids. The CDR3 DNA is TGTGCCAGCAGCCCAGGAGGTTTCTCGGGGGAGCTGTTTTTT. It codes for CASSPGGFSGELFF.

The genes are TRBV6-5 and TRBJ2-1; D call uncertain. The CDR3 sequence is 11 residues long. Germline CDR1 is MNHEY and CDR2 is SVGAGI. V was shortened by 6 bases and J by 7 bases, with 7 bases between the two germline ends. Written as DNA, the CDR3 is TGTGCCAGCAGCATATTGAATGAGCAGTTCTTC. Its protein is CASSILNEQFF.

The chain employs TRBV7-2 and TRBJ1-5; D is perhaps TRBD1 (5 bases). The CDR3 is made up of 14 amino acids. V lost 4 bases, J lost 7 bases, and 14 bases lay in between. Germline loops: CDR1 SGHTA, CDR2 FQGNSA. The CDR3 spells CASSSRAPEQPQHF. The CDR3 DNA is TGTGCCAGCAGCTCCAGGGCGCCGGAGCAGCCCCAGCATTTT.

CDR3 in amino acids: CSVALWGRRGDEQFF. CDR3 DNA: TGCAGCGTGGCCTTGTGGGGCCGCAGGGGGGATGAGCAGTTCTTC. The chain has TRBV29-1 and TRBJ2-1; D might be TRBD1 (7 bases). The V and J ends lost 6 bases and 8 bases respectively, with 23 bases between them. The CDR3 spans 15 residues. Germline CDR1 reads SQVTM; CDR2 reads ANQGSEA.

This clone was picked up a small number of times. The chain carries TRBV18 and TRBJ1-1, with D unresolved. V lost 4 bases and J 0 bases, leaving 18 bases between the germline ends. The CDR3 has 17 residues. CDR1 is KGHSH, CDR2 LQKENI, per germline. The CDR3: CASSLMGRVSVNTEAFF. As DNA, the CDR3 is TGTGCCAGCTCACTAATGGGGAGAGTAAGTGTGAACACTGAAGCTTTCTTT.

This clone was seen at least ten times. Other DNA sequences of this sample code for an identical CDR3. The chain uses TRBV28 and TRBJ1-2; D is undetermined. Germline CDR1 and CDR2: MDHEN and SYDVKM. V lost 6 bases to trimming and J lost 5 bases, with 7 bases between them. The CDR3 is 11 residues long. CDR3 coding DNA: TGTGCCAGCAGCGGTTTTTATGGCTACACCTTC. Protein: CASSGFYGYTF.

The sample holds a few counts of this clone. The V gene is TRBV6-6, the J gene TRBJ2-1, with unresolved D. The length of the CDR3 is 13 residues. Germline V lookup: CDR1 MNHNY, CDR2 SVGAGI (reference sequence). V dropped 6 bases and J dropped 1 base, with 7 bases sitting between them. The CDR3 loop is CASSPRSYNEQFF. CDR3 in DNA: TGTGCCAGCAGCCCTAGGTCCTACAATGAGCAGTTCTTC.

This clone was observed a handful of times. The rearrangement links TRBV10-3 to TRBJ1-4, with D hard to call. The germline V gene has CDR1 ENHRY and CDR2 SYGVKD. Trimming pared 0 bases from V and 8 bases from J, leaving 16 bases between. The CDR3 totals 16 residues. Here the CDR3 reads CAISESTSQVTEKLFF. CDR3 coding DNA: TGTGCCATCAGTGAGTCGACTTCGCAGGTAACCGAAAAACTGTTTTTT.

V is TRBV5-4 and J is TRBJ1-2, with D hard to call. The germline V gene encodes CDR1 SGHNT and CDR2 YYREEE (reference sequence). The CDR3 loop spans 15 amino acids. The V end lost 0 bases, the J end lost 7 bases, and 16 bases lay between the germline ends. This CDR3 is CASSLVNLGSRGYTF. The CDR3 coding sequence is TGTGCCAGCAGCTTGGTCAACTTAGGGTCTCGTGGCTACACCTTC.

This clone was picked up a small number of times. J is TRBJ2-1 and V is TRBV7-9, with D maybe TRBD2 (5 bases). Germline V lookup: CDR1 SEHNR, CDR2 FQNEAQ (reference sequence). The CDR3 spans 15 residues. Trimming shortened V by 0 bases and J by 5 bases, and 11 bases separated the two germline ends. The CDR3 bases are TGTGCCAGCAGCTTAGCGGGGAGTTCCCACAATGAGCAGTTCTTC. Protein sequence: CASSLAGSSHNEQFF.

This clone came up a few times. The rearrangement joins TRBV7-2 to TRBJ2-1; no clear D. From germline, CDR1 is SGHTA and CDR2 FQGNSA. The CDR3 contains 14 residues. Trimming pared 2 bases from V and 6 bases from J, leaving 11 bases between. CDR3: CASSLTFPGNEQFF. CDR3 nucleotide sequence: TGTGCCAGCAGCTTAACCTTCCCAGGCAATGAGCAGTTCTTC.

This clone was observed at least ten times. The chain uses TRBV11-2 and TRBJ2-1; no clear D. V shed 5 bases and J shed 7 bases, with 15 bases lying between them. In germline, CDR1 is SGHAT, CDR2 FQNNGV. The CDR3 extends over 14 amino acids. The CDR3 spells CASSEHVGLNEQFF. In nucleotides, the CDR3 is TGTGCCAGCAGCGAGCACGTAGGGTTGAATGAGCAGTTCTTC.

This clone showed up just a few times. The V call is TRBV2, the J call TRBJ2-1; D is perhaps TRBD2 (5 bases). The germline V gene encodes CDR1 SNHLY and CDR2 FYNNEI. This CDR3 contains 13 residues. Trimming shortened V by 3 bases and J by 9 bases, and 12 bases separated the two germline ends. CDR3 sequence reads: CASSDLRGGEQFF. The CDR3 region has the DNA TGTGCCAGCAGTGACCTAAGAGGAGGTGAGCAGTTCTTC.

The V gene is TRBV6-5, the J gene TRBJ2-7; TRBD2 aligns across 9 bases. The CDR3 loop spans 14 amino acids. The germline CDR1 and CDR2 sequences are MNHEY and SVGAGI. J lost 3 bases, V lost 4 bases, and 4 bases had no gene match. The CDR3 sequence is CASSLLAGYYEQYF. The CDR3 DNA reads TGTGCCAGCAGTTTGCTAGCGGGGTACTACGAGCAGTACTTC.

This sequence joins TRBV27 and TRBJ1-2, with D perhaps matching TRBD1 (5 bases). V was pared by 5 bases and J by 6 bases, with 13 bases between. From germline, CDR1 is MNHEY and CDR2 SMNVEV (reference sequence). This CDR3 has 13 amino acids. The CDR3 DNA reads as TGTGCCAGCAGTATCCGGGACGGCCATGGCTACACCTTC. Protein product: CASSIRDGHGYTF.

This clone was found a few times. The V and J genes are TRBV10-3 and TRBJ2-5; D gene ambiguous. The CDR3 runs 14 residues. Trimming shortened V by 0 bases and J by 5 bases, and 10 bases separated the two germline ends. Germline V CDR1 and CDR2: ENHRY, SYGVKD. CDR3 nucleotide sequence: TGTGCCATCAGTGAGTCTACAGTTGAGGAGACCCAGTACTTC. It is translated as CAISESTVEETQYF.

The chain couples TRBV6-1 to TRBJ1-4, with 7 bases lining up with TRBD1. Germline CDR1 and CDR2: MNHNS and SASEGT. V was pared by 10 bases and J by 7 bases, with 12 bases of the junction left unmatched. CDR3 size: 14 residues. The CDR3 DNA reads TGTGCCACCCGGGCAGGGGGAAGGGGTGAAAAACTGTTTTTT. The encoded protein is CATRAGGRGEKLFF.

This clone showed up many times. The J gene is TRBJ2-1, the V gene TRBV4-3; D not certain. Germline V gives CDR1 LGHNA, CDR2 YSLEER. Trimming cost V 1 base and J 6 bases, with 13 bases left between them. CDR3 length equals 15 residues. CDR3 sequence (DNA): TGCGCCAGCAGCCAAGTAGGGTCAGGCGGCAATGAGCAGTTCTTC. It specifies CASSQVGSGGNEQFF.

The chain employs TRBV29-1 and TRBJ2-5, with D possibly TRBD2 on 5 matching bases. This CDR3 comprises 12 residues. The germline V and J ends were trimmed by 1 base and 7 bases, with 10 bases remaining between them. Germline V CDR1 and CDR2: SQVTM, ANQGSEA. CDR3 DNA: TGCAGCGTTGAAGCCCTAGCTGGGACCCAGTACTTC. Residues: CSVEALAGTQYF.